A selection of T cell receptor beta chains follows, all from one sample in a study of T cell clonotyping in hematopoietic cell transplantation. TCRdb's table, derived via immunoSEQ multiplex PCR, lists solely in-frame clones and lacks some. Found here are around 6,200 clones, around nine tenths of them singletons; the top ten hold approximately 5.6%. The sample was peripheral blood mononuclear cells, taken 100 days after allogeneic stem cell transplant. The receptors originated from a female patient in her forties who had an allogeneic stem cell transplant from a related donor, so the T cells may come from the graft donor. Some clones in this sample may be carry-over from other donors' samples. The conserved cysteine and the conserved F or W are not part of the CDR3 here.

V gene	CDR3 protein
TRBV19	ASSTGGRVGTSGSTDEQF
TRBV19	ASSTPAGRVTGELF
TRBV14	ASSQDNIEQY
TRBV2	ASQGSNQPQH
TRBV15	ATSSPGGPDTQY
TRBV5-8	ASSLTGTGSYEQY
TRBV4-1	ASSQEPGWRATEAF
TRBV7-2	ASSRRDQHEQF
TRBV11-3	ASSARDTHTQY
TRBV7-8	ASSPVGMREVDTGELF
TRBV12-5	ASGLVRGGGNTEAF
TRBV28	ASGGGGWISYEQY
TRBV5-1	ASGGGAGYGYT
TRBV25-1	ASSALAANTGELF
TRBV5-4	ASSKSGSKRYEQY
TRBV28	ASSSLDRGLKGYT
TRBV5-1	ASSLVGGNQPQH
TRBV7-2	ASQSPSGRSVYNEQF
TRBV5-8	ASSLGGLRVGYT
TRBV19	ASSISAGGSNYVKNIQY
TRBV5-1	ASSWPGGQSSYEQY
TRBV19	ASIAGGRSDTQY
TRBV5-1	ASSLGWDFGYEQY
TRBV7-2	ASSLGRGENIQY
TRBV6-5	ASSYVGTSGNEQF
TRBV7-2	ASSLHRSGANVLT
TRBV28	ASSLSGRAFEQY
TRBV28	ASSFGVGNYEQY
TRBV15	ATSRDYGRGHQETQY